The clone carrying this T cell receptor (beta chain) showed up just a few times. The data derive from a study of blood T cell repertoires in COVID-19. TCRdb keeps only in-frame clones here, not all; method: immunoSEQ multiplex PCR. Here the sample spans about 310,000 clones, 80% to 90% being singletons. Sequencing was done on a sample of PBMCs or T cells enriched from blood (not recorded which). The receptor was derived from a man aged 25 to 40 who had recovered from COVID-19.

DNA of the CDR3: TGTGCCAGCAGCATCCGGGAAAGCGGAGGTGGCTACACCTTC. This sequence encodes CASSIRESGGGYTF. The chain recombines TRBV5-6 with TRBJ1-2, with D uncertain. The CDR3 loop spans 14 amino acids. The V gene lost 4 bases and the J gene lost 7 bases, with 17 bases spanning the gap. From germline, CDR1 is SGHDT and CDR2 YYEEEE.